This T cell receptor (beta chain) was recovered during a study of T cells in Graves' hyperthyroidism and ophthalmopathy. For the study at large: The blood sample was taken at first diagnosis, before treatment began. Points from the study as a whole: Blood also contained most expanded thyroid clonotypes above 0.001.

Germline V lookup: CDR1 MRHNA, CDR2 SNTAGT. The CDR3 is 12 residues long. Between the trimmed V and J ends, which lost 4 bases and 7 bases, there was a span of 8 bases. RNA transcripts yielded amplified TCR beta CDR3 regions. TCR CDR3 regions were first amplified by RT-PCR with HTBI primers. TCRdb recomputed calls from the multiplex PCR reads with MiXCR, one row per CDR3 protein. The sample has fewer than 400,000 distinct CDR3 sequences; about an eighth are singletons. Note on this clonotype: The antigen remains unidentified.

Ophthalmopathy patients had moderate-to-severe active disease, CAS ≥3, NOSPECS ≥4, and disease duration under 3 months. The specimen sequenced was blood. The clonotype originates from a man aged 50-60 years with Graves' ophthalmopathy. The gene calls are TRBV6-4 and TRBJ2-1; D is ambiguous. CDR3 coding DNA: TGTGCCAGCAGTGGTGGGGATAATGAGCAGTTCTTC. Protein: CASSGGDNEQFF.